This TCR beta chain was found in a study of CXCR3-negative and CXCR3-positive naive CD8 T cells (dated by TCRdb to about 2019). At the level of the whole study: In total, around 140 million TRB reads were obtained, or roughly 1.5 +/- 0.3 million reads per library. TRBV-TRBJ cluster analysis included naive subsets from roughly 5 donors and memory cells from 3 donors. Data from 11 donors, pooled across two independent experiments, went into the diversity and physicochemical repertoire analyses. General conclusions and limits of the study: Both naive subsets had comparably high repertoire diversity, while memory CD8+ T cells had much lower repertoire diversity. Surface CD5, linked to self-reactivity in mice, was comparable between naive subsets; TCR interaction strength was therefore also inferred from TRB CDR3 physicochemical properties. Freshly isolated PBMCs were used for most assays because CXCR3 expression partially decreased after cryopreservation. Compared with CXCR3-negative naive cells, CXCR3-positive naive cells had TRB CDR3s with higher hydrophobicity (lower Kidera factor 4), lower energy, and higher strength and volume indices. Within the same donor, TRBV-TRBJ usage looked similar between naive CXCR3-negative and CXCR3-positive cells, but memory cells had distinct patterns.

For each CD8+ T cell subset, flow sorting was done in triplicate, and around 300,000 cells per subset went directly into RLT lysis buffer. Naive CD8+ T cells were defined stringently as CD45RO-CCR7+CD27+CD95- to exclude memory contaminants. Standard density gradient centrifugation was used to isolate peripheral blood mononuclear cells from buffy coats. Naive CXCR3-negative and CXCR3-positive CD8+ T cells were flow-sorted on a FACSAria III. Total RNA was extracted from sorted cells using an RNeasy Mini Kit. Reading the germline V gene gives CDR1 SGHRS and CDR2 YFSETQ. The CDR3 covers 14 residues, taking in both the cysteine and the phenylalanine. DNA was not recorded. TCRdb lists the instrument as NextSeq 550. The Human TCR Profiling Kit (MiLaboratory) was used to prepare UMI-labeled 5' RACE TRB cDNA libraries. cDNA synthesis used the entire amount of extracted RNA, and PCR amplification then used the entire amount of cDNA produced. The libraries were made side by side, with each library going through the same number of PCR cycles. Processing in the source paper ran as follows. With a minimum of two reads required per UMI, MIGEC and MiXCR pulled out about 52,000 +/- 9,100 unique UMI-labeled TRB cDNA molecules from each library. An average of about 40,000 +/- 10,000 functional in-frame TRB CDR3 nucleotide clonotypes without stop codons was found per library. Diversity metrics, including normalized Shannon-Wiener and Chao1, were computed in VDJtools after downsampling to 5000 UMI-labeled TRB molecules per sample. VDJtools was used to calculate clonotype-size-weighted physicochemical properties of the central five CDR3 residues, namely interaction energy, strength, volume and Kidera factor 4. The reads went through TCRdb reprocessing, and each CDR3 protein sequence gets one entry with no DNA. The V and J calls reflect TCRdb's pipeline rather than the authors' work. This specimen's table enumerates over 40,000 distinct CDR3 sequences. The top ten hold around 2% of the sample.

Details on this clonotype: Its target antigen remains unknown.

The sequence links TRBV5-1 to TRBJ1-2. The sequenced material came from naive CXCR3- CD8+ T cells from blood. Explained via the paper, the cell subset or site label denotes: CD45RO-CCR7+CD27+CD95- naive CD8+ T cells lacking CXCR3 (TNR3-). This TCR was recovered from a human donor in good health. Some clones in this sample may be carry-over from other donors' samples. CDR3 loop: CASSLESVNYGYTF.